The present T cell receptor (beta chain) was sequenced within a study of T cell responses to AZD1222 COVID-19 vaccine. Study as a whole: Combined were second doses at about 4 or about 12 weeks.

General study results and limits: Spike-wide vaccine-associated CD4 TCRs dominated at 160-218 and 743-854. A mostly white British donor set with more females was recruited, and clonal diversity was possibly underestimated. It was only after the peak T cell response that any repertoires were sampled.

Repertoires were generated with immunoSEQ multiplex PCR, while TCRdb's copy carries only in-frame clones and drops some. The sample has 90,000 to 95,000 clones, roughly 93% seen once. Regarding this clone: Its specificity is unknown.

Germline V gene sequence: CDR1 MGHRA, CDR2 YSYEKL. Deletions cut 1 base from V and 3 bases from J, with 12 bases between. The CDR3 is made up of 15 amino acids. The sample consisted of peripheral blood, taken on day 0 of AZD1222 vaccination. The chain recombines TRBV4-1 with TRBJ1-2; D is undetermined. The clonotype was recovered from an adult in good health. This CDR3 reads CASSQGGSVYYGYTF. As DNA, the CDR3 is TGCGCCAGCAGCCAAGGCGGCTCCGTTTACTATGGCTACACCTTC.